This T cell receptor (beta chain) is from a study of early T cells in non-severe SARS-CoV-2 infection. As for the study in general: Chains were not paired, and sequencing was done on bulk RNA from unsorted whole blood.

Researchers tagged individual cDNA molecules with unique molecular identifiers. TCRdb called the 5' RACE reads again in MiXCR, with one record for every CDR3 protein. The sample includes roughly 32,000 distinct CDR3 sequences, 6% to 7% of them seen just once. This clonotype was recorded many times. The CDR3 contains 16 residues. Looked up from germline, CDR1 is ENHRY and CDR2 is SYGVKD. Germline trimming cut 5 bases from V and 0 bases from J; bases unmatched to any gene: 4. Sequences were obtained from whole blood. The TCR sequence derives from an adult who was a healthcare worker with PCR-confirmed SARS-CoV-2 infection or an uninfected control (not recorded which). The rearrangement links TRBV10-3 to TRBJ2-1, with 10 nucleotides matching TRBD2. For the CDR3, the DNA is TGTGCCATCAGTTTTAGCGGGGGGAGCTCCTACAATGAGCAGTTCTTC. Protein: CAISFSGGSSYNEQFF.